Following are 25 T cell receptor beta chains from one sample sequenced in a study of blood T cells in healthy people across ages. A second 7 to 11 cycle PCR used barcoded and J-beta primers. TCRdb analysed the 5' RACE reads with MiXCR anew, one entry per CDR3 protein. Seen here are 1.8 million or so distinct CDR3 sequences, roughly two fifths observed once, and the top ten hold approximately 22%. What was sequenced was blood. These receptors came from a human donor in good health.

The table lists this clonotype with a few counts. The chain employs TRBV5-1 and TRBJ2-1; 7 bases line up with TRBD1. This CDR3 contains 16 residues. J lost 4 bases, V lost 3 bases, and 10 bases had no gene match. Per germline, CDR1 SGHRS and CDR2 YFSETQ. CDR3 DNA: TGCGCCAGCAGCTCGAGGCGACAGGGCCCTTACAATGAGCAGTTCTTC. Its translation is CASSSRRQGPYNEQFF.

This clonotype has only a few counts. The chain recombines TRBV28 with TRBJ2-6, with a tentative D call TRBD2 (6 bases). V lost 2 bases to trimming and J lost 0 bases, with 20 bases between them. The CDR3 length is 20 residues. Germline CDR1 and CDR2: MDHEN and SYDVKM. CDR3 amino acids: CASSLVGEDSPLSGANVLTF. CDR3 coding DNA: TGTGCCAGCAGTTTAGTGGGGGAGGACTCCCCGCTCTCTGGGGCCAACGTCCTGACTTTC.

This clonotype occurred a few times. The V gene is TRBV28, the J gene TRBJ2-5, with 9 bases that match TRBD2. V was pared by 6 bases and J by 13 bases, with 9 bases of the junction left unmatched. CDR1 and CDR2 (germline): MDHEN, SYDVKM. CDR3 length equals 12 residues. The CDR3 nucleotides read TGTGCCAGCAGCTCCGTAGCGGGGGATGCGTACTTC. This translates into CASSSVAGDAYF.

V is TRBV4-1 and J is TRBJ1-2; 7 nucleotides match TRBD1. The germline CDR1 and CDR2 sequences are MGHRA and YSYEKL. Losses at the gene ends were 1 base for V and 0 bases for J; bases not matched to a gene: 5. CDR3 length equals 16 residues. The CDR3 spells CASSQVAGGTNYGYTF. The CDR3 coding sequence is TGCGCCAGCAGCCAAGTGGCAGGGGGAACTAACTATGGCTACACCTTC.

There are a few counts of this clonotype. The genes are TRBV11-3 and TRBJ2-1; D gene unclear. Trimming shortened V by 5 bases and J by 2 bases, and 13 bases separated the two germline ends. Germline CDR1 SGHNT, CDR2 YENEEA. This CDR3 has 15 residues. CDR3 sequence reads: CASSQRPSAYNEQFF. The CDR3 nucleotides are TGTGCCAGCAGCCAAAGGCCGTCAGCCTACAATGAGCAGTTCTTC.

The gene calls are TRBV11-2 and TRBJ2-1, with no clear D. V shed 0 bases and J shed 3 bases, with 12 bases lying between them. Germline V gene data show CDR1 as SGHAT and CDR2 as FQNNGV. The CDR3 has 16 residues. The CDR3, as DNA: TGTGCCAGCAGCTTAGATCCCACGCGAAGCTACAATGAGCAGTTCTTC. This encodes CASSLDPTRSYNEQFF. Combining the CDR3 with reference TRBV11-2 and TRBJ2-1 gives the whole variable domain EAGVAQSPRYKIIEKRQSVAFWCNPISGHATLYWYQQILGQGPKLLIQFQNNGVVDDSQLPKDRFSAERLKGVDSTLKIQPAKLEDSAVYLCASSLDPTRSYNEQFFGPGTRLTVL.

The chain's CDR3 is CASSLEVGQIIIYGYTF. The CDR3 nucleotides read TGTGCCAGCAGCTTAGAAGTGGGACAGATAATTATCTATGGCTACACCTTC. The V gene is TRBV7-2, the J gene TRBJ1-2; the match to TRBD1 covers 7 bases. The length of the CDR3 is 17 residues. Trimming cost V 1 base and J 4 bases; bases outside gene matches: 12. Per germline, CDR1 SGHTA and CDR2 FQGNSA. Looking up the rest from reference TRBV7-2 and TRBJ1-2 gives the full variable domain: GAGVSQSPSNKVTEKGKDVELRCDPISGHTALYWYRQSLGQGLEFLIYFQGNSAPDKSGLPSDRFSAERTGGSVSTLTIQRTQQEDSAVYLCASSLEVGQIIIYGYTFGSGTRLTVV.

This clonotype was seen at least ten times. The genes are TRBV29-1 and TRBJ2-7; TRBD1 matches 7 bases. The CDR3 loop spans 12 amino acids. The V gene end was trimmed by 7 bases and the J gene end by 5 bases; junction bases not matched to a gene: 8. Per the germline V gene, CDR1 is SQVTM and CDR2 is ANQGSEA. Here the CDR3 DNA reads TGCAGCGCCGAGACAGGGTTGGACGAGCAGTACTTC. Its translation: CSAETGLDEQYF.

A single count supports this clonotype. The chain couples TRBV6-6 to TRBJ1-5; D not certain. Germline-derived CDR1 and CDR2 are MNHNY and SVGAGI (reference sequence). The length of the CDR3 is 14 residues. The germline V and J ends were trimmed by 7 bases and 7 bases, with 17 bases remaining between them. CDR3 amino acids: CASTPGGIVQPQHF. CDR3 nucleotides: TGTGCCAGCACCCCGGGCGGGATTGTCCAGCCCCAGCATTTT.

This clonotype was seen a handful of times. The V gene is TRBV12-3 or TRBV12-4, the J gene TRBJ2-7; the D gene is possibly TRBD2 (5 bases). The CDR3 length is 14 residues. Trimming left V 3 bases short and J 2 bases short, with 11 bases between. The chain's CDR3 is CASSFSGLAYEQYF. In DNA, the CDR3 is TGTGCCAGCAGTTTCTCAGGACTCGCCTACGAGCAGTACTTC.

This clonotype was counted a few times. The genes are TRBV4-1 and TRBJ2-5; D might be TRBD1 or TRBD2, each matching 5 bases. This CDR3 has 15 residues. Per germline, CDR1 MGHRA and CDR2 YSYEKL. The V and J ends lost 0 bases and 5 bases respectively, with 13 bases between them. CDR3 DNA sequence: TGCGCCAGCAGCCAAGATAGAGGGACCAAGGAGACCCAGTACTTC. This encodes CASSQDRGTKETQYF.

DNA of the CDR3: TGCGCCAGCAGCCAAGGGACAGGGACCGGGGATGAGCAGTTCTTC. As protein: CASSQGTGTGDEQFF. This chain joins TRBV4-3 and TRBJ2-1; 8 nucleotides match TRBD1. Trimming took 1 base from V and 8 from J; bases not matched to a gene: 7. The CDR3 totals 15 residues. Germline CDR1 is LGHNA and CDR2 is YSLEER.

The chain is built from TRBV4-2 and TRBJ1-6; D uncertain. The germline V gene encodes CDR1 LGHNA and CDR2 YNFKEQ. Deletions cut 1 base from V and 7 bases from J, with 8 bases between. The CDR3 totals 14 residues. CDR3 coding DNA: TGTGCCAGCAGCCAAGGGGAATTCAATTCACCCCTCCACTTT. Amino acids: CASSQGEFNSPLHF.

This chain uses TRBV28 with TRBJ2-7, with a possible D match to TRBD1 (5 bases). Trimming cost V 7 bases and J 2 bases, with 18 bases left between them. The CDR3 extends over 15 amino acids. From germline, CDR1 is MDHEN and CDR2 SYDVKM. The DNA for the CDR3 is TGTGCCAGCACTACCTTTGGCCCAGGGACCTACGAGCAGTACTTC. Its protein is CASTTFGPGTYEQYF.

V and J are TRBV5-1 and TRBJ1-4, with D unresolved. The CDR3 has 14 residues. Germline V gene data show CDR1 as SGHRS and CDR2 as YFSETQ. V was trimmed by 0 bases and J by 4 bases, leaving 7 bases between them. CDR3 DNA sequence: TGCGCCAGCAGCTTGGGAGACCGTAATGAAAAACTGTTTTTT. This codes for CASSLGDRNEKLFF.

This clonotype was counted only a few times. V and J are TRBV6-1 and TRBJ2-7, with TRBD1 identical over 10 bases. The germline V gene encodes CDR1 MNHNS and CDR2 SASEGT. The CDR3 runs to 16 residues. J gave up 4 bases and V 6 bases, and 12 bases lay outside the gene matches. The CDR3 DNA reads TGTGCCAGCAGCGATTTGGACAGGGGGTATTTGTACGAGCAGTACTTC. Its translation is CASSDLDRGYLYEQYF.

There are a few counts of this clonotype. The chain uses TRBV20-1 and TRBJ2-1, with 10 positions matching TRBD2. V was clipped by 2 bases and J by 3 bases; unmatched bases: 13. The V gene's germline CDR1 is DFQATT and CDR2 SNEGSKA (reference sequence). CDR3 length: 18 residues. Here the CDR3 reads CSARFLGQIAGGYNEQFF. The CDR3 DNA reads TGCAGTGCTAGATTTCTGGGACAAATAGCGGGGGGCTACAATGAGCAGTTCTTC.

This clonotype was recorded once. The chain's CDR3 is CASSEDLTYEQYF. CDR3 bases: TGTGCCAGCAGTGAGGACCTTACCTACGAGCAGTACTTC. The rearrangement joins TRBV6-1 to TRBJ2-7; D not certain. The V gene's germline CDR1 is MNHNS and CDR2 SASEGT. CDR3 length: 13 amino acids. The ends were cut back, 3 bases at V and 2 bases at J, with 8 bases in the middle.

This clonotype came up many times. This sequence joins TRBV7-9 and TRBJ2-4; 8 bases line up with TRBD1. The CDR3 has 13 amino acids. Trimming at V came to 5 bases and at J to 11 bases, leaving 8 bases not matched to a gene. Germline-derived CDR1 and CDR2 are SEHNR and FQNEAQ (reference sequence). The CDR3 is CASSLSGQDLQYF. CDR3 in DNA: TGTGCCAGCAGCCTATCGGGACAGGACCTTCAGTACTTC.

At least ten counts were recorded for this clonotype. This chain links TRBV6-6 with TRBJ1-2; the match to TRBD1 covers 11 bases. Germline lookup yields CDR1 MNHNY and CDR2 SVGAGI (reference sequence). Trimming took 2 bases from V and 2 from J; bases not matched to a gene: 7. CDR3 length: 17 amino acids. For the CDR3, the DNA is TGTGCCAGCAGTTACGACGCGGACAGGGGGCACAACTATGGCTACACCTTC. Translation gives CASSYDADRGHNYGYTF.

Worth noting for this clonotype: A junction end diverges from the germline sequence, so it may reflect a read error. The chain couples TRBV4-3 to TRBJ2-2, with a tentative D call TRBD2 (8 bases). This CDR3 has 17 residues. CDR1 is LGHNA and CDR2 is YSLEER in the germline V gene. The CDR3 DNA is TGCGCCGGCAGTCCGGGAGGGGGCCGACGAGACACCGGGGAGCTGTTTTTT. Its translation: CAGSPGGGRRDTGELFF.

This clonotype was detected a few times. This chain uses TRBV10-3 with TRBJ2-1; no reliable D call. The CDR3 is made up of 16 amino acids. CDR1 ENHRY and CDR2 SYGVKD come from the germline V gene. The V and J ends lost 2 bases and 0 bases respectively, with 11 bases between them. The CDR3 is CAISETQPSSYNEQFF. CDR3 bases: TGTGCCATCAGTGAGACACAGCCGAGCTCCTACAATGAGCAGTTCTTC.

The chain carries TRBV5-1 and TRBJ2-5; D is ambiguous. The J call may be incorrect, as the DNA end agrees better with TRBJ2-7. The CDR3 extends over 14 amino acids. Germline CDR1 and CDR2: SGHRS and YFSETQ. The CDR3 sequence is CASSIDGSNNEQYF. For the CDR3, the DNA is TGCGCCAGCAGCATCGACGGGTCCAACAACGAGCAGTACTTC.

This clonotype was counted between two and nine times. The chain is built from TRBV12-3 or TRBV12-4 and TRBJ2-3; 12 bases fit TRBD2. Trimming cost V 5 bases and J 5 bases; bases outside gene matches: 5. The CDR3 consists of 15 residues. CDR3 nucleotides: TGTGCCAGCAGTCCGAGGACTAGCGGGGAAGATACGCAGTATTTT. Translated: CASSPRTSGEDTQYF.

The rearrangement joins TRBV20-1 to TRBJ2-3; TRBD2 matches at 11 bases. Germline V gene sequence: CDR1 DFQATT, CDR2 SNEGSKA (reference sequence). This CDR3 has 15 residues. J lost 4 bases, V lost 2 bases, and 5 bases had no gene match. The CDR3: CSARHSGRVADTQYF. CDR3 coding DNA: TGCAGTGCTAGACATAGCGGGAGGGTTGCAGATACGCAGTATTTT.